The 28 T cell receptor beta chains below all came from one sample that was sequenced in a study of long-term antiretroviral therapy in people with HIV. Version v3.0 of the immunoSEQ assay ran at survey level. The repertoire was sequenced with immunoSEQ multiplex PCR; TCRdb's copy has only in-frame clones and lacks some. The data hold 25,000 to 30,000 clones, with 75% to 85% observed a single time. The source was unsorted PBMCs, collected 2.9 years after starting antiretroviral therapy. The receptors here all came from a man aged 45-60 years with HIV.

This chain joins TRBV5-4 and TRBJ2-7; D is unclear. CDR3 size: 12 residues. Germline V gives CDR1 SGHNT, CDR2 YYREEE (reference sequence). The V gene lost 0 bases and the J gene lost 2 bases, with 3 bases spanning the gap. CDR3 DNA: TGTGCCAGCAGCTTGGGAGCCTACGAGCAGTACTTC. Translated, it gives CASSLGAYEQYF. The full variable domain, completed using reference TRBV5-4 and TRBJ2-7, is ETGVTQSPTHLIKTRGQQVTLRCSSQSGHNTVSWYQQALGQGPQFIFQYYREEENGRGNFPPRFSGLQFPNYSSELNVNALELDDSALYLCASSLGAYEQYFGPGTRLTVT.

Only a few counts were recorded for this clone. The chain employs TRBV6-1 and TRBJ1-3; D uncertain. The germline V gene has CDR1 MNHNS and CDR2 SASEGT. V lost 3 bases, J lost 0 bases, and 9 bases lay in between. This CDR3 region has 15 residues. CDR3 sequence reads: CASSDQGSSGNTIYF. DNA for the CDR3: TGTGCCAGCAGTGACCAAGGGAGCTCTGGAAACACCATATATTTT.

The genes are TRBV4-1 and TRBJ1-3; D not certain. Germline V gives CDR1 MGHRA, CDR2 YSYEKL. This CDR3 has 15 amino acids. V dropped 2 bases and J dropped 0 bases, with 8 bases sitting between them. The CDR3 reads CASSQPGYSGNTIYF. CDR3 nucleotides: TGCGCCAGCAGCCAACCAGGCTACTCTGGAAACACCATATATTTT.

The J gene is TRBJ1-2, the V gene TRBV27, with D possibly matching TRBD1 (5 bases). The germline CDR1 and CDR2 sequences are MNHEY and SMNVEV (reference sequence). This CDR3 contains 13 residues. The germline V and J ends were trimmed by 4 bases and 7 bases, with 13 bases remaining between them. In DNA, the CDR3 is TGTGCCAGCAGTTACAGAGACAGATCTGGCTACACCTTC. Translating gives CASSYRDRSGYTF.

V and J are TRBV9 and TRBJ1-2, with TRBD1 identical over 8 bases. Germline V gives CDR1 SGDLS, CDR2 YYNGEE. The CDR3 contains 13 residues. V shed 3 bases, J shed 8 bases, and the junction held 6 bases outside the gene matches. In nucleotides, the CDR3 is TGTGCCAGCAGCGAGGGGACAGGATCCGGCTACACCTTC. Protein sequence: CASSEGTGSGYTF.

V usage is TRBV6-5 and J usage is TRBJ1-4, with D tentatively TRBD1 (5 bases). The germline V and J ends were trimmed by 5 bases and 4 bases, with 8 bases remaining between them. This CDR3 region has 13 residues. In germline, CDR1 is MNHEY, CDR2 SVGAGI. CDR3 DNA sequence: TGTGCCAGCAGTCGACAGAATAATGAAAAACTGTTTTTT. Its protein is CASSRQNNEKLFF.

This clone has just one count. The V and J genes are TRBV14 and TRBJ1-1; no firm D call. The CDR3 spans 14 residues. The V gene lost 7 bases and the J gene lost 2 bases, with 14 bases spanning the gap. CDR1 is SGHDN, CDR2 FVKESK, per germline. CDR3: CASTQWAANTEAFF. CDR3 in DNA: TGTGCCAGCACCCAGTGGGCGGCCAACACTGAAGCTTTCTTT.

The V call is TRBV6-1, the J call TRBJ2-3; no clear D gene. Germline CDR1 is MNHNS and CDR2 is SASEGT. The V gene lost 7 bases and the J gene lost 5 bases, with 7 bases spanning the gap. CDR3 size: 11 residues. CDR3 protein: CASIEGDTQYF. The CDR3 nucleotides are TGTGCCAGCATAGAAGGAGATACGCAGTATTTT.

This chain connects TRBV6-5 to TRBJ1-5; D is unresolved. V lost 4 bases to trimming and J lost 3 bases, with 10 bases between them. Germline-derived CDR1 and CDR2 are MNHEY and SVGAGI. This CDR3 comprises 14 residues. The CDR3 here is CASSSTGYNQPQHF. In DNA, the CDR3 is TGTGCCAGCAGTTCCACGGGCTACAATCAGCCCCAGCATTTT.

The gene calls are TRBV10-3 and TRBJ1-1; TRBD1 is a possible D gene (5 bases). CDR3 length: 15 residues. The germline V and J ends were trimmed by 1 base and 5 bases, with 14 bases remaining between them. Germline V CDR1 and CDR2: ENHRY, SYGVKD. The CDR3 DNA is TGTGCCATCAGTGAGTGGGAGGGGCGCCCGACTGAAGCTTTCTTT. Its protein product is CAISEWEGRPTEAFF.

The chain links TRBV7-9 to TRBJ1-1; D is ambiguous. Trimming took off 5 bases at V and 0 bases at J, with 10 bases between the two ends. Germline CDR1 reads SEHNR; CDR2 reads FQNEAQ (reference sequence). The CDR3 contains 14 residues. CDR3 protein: CASSIQAVNTEAFF. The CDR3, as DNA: TGTGCCAGCAGCATACAAGCCGTGAACACTGAAGCTTTCTTT.

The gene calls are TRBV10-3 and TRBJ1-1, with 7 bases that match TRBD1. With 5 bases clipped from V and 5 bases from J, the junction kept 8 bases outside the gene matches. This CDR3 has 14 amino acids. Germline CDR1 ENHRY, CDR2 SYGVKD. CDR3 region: CAISFTTGRTEAFF. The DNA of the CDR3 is TGTGCCATCAGTTTCACGACAGGGAGGACTGAAGCTTTCTTT.

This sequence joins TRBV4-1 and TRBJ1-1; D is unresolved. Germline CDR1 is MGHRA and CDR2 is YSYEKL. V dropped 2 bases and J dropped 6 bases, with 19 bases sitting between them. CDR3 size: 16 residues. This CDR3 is CASSQYQAVLAAEAFF. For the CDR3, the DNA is TGCGCCAGCAGCCAATACCAAGCCGTGCTGGCCGCTGAAGCTTTCTTT.

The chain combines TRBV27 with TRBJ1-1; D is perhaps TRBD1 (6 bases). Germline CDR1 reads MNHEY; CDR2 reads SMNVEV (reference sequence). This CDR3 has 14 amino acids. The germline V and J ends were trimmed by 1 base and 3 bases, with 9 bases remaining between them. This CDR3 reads CASSLFGGDTEAFF. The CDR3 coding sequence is TGTGCCAGCAGTTTATTCGGGGGCGACACTGAAGCTTTCTTT.

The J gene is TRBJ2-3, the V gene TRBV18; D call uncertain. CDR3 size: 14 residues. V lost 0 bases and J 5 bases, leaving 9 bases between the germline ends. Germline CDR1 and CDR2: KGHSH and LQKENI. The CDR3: CASSPPGNGDTQYF. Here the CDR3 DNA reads TGTGCCAGCTCACCACCAGGGAATGGAGATACGCAGTATTTT.

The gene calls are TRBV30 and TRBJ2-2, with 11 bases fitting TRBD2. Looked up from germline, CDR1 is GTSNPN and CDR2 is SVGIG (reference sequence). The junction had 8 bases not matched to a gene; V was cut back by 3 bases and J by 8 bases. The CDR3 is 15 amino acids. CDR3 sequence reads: CAWRLAGGLGGELFF. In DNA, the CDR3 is TGTGCCTGGAGGCTAGCGGGGGGACTTGGGGGGGAGCTGTTTTTT.

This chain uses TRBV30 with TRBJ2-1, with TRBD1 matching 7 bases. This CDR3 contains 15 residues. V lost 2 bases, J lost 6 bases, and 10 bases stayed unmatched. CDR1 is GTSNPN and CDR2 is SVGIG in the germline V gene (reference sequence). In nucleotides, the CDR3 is TGTGCCTGGAGTAGAGTAGGGGGCGTCCCCAATGAGCAGTTCTTC. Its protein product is CAWSRVGGVPNEQFF.

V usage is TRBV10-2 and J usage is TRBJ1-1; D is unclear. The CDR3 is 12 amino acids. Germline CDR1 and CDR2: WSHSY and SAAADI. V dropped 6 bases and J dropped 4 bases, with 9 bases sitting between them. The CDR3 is CASRGMSTEAFF. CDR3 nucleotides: TGCGCCAGCAGGGGGATGAGCACTGAAGCTTTCTTT.

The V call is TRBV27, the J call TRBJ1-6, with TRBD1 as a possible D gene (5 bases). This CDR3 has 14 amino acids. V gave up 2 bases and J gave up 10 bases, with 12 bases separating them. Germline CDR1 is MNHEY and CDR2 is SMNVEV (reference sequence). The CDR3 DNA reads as TGTGCCAGCAGTTTAAGCAGGGTTGACTCACCCCTCCACTTT. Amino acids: CASSLSRVDSPLHF.

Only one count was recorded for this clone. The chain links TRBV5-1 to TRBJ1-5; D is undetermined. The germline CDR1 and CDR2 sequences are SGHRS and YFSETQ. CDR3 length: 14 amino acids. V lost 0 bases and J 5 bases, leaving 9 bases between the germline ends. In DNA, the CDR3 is TGCGCCAGCAGCTTGGGATCCTGGGATCAGCCCCAGCATTTT. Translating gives CASSLGSWDQPQHF.

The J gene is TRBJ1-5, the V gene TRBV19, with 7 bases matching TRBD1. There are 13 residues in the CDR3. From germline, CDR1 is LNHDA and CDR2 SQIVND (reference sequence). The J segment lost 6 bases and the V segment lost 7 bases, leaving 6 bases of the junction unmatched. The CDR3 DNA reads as TGTGCCAGTACTTACAGGGGTAGTCAGCCCCAGCATTTT. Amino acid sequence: CASTYRGSQPQHF. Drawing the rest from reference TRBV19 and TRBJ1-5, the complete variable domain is DGGITQSPKYLFRKEGQNVTLSCEQNLNHDAMYWYRQDPGQGLRLIYYSQIVNDFQKGDIAEGYSVSREKKESFPLTVTSAQKNPTAFYLCASTYRGSQPQHFGDGTRLSIL.

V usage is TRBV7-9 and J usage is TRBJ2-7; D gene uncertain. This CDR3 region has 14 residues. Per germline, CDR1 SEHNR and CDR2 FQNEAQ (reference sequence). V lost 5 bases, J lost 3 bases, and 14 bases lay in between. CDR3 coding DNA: TGTGCCAGCAGCCCCATACTGCCGAACTACGAGCAGTACTTC. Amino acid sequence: CASSPILPNYEQYF.

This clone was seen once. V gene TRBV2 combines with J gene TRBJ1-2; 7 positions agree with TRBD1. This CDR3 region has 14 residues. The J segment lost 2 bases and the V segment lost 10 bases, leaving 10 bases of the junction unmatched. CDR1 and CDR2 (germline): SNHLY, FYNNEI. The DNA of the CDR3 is TGTGCCACCCTTCACAGGGGAATCAACTATGGCTACACCTTC. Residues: CATLHRGINYGYTF.

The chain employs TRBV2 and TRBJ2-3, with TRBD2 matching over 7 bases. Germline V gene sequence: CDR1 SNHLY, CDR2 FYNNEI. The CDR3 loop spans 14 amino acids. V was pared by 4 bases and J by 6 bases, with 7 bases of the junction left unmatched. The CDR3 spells CASSGRLAVDTQYF. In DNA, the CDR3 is TGTGCCAGCAGTGGGAGGCTAGCGGTCGATACGCAGTATTTT.

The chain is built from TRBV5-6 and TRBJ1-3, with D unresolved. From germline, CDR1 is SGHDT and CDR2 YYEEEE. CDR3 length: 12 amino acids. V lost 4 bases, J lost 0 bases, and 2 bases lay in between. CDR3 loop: CASSRSGNTIYF. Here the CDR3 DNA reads TGTGCCAGCAGCCGCTCTGGAAACACCATATATTTT.

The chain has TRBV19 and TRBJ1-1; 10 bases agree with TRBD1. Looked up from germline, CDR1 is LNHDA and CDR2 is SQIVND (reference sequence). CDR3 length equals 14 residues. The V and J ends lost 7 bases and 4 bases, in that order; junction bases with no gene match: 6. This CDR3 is CASIVTGGLTEAFF. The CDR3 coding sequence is TGTGCCAGTATCGTGACAGGGGGCCTCACTGAAGCTTTCTTT.

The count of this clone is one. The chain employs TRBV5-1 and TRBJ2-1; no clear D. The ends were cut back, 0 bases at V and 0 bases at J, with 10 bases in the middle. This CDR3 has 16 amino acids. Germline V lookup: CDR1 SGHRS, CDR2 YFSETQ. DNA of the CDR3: TGCGCCAGCAGCTTGGCCGCAGTGAGCTCCTACAATGAGCAGTTCTTC. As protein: CASSLAAVSSYNEQFF.

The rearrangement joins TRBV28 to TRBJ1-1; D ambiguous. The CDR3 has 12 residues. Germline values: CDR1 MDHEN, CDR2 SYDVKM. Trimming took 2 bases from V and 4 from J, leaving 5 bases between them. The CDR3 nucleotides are TGTGCCAGCAGTTTAGACCCCACTGAAGCTTTCTTT. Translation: CASSLDPTEAFF.